This TCR beta chain was identified during a study of somatic mutations in cytotoxic T cells in rheumatoid arthritis. The data were produced by immunoSEQ multiplex PCR, yet TCRdb's version contains in-frame clones alone and is incomplete. This sample has about 7,400 clones, with roughly nine tenths found just once. Between the trimmed V and J ends, which lost 4 bases and 5 bases, there was a span of 24 bases. The CDR3 runs 17 residues. The germline gives CDR1 SGHNT, CDR2 YYREEE (reference sequence). This TCR derives from a woman in her seventies with rheumatoid arthritis. Sequences were obtained from CD8+ T cells sorted from blood. The J gene is TRBJ1-1, the V gene TRBV5-4; no clear D. The CDR3 DNA reads TGTGCCAGCAGCCGCCCCTTTGAGGAGAGGACGGGGACTGAAGCTTTCTTT. Its translation: CASSRPFEERTGTEAFF.